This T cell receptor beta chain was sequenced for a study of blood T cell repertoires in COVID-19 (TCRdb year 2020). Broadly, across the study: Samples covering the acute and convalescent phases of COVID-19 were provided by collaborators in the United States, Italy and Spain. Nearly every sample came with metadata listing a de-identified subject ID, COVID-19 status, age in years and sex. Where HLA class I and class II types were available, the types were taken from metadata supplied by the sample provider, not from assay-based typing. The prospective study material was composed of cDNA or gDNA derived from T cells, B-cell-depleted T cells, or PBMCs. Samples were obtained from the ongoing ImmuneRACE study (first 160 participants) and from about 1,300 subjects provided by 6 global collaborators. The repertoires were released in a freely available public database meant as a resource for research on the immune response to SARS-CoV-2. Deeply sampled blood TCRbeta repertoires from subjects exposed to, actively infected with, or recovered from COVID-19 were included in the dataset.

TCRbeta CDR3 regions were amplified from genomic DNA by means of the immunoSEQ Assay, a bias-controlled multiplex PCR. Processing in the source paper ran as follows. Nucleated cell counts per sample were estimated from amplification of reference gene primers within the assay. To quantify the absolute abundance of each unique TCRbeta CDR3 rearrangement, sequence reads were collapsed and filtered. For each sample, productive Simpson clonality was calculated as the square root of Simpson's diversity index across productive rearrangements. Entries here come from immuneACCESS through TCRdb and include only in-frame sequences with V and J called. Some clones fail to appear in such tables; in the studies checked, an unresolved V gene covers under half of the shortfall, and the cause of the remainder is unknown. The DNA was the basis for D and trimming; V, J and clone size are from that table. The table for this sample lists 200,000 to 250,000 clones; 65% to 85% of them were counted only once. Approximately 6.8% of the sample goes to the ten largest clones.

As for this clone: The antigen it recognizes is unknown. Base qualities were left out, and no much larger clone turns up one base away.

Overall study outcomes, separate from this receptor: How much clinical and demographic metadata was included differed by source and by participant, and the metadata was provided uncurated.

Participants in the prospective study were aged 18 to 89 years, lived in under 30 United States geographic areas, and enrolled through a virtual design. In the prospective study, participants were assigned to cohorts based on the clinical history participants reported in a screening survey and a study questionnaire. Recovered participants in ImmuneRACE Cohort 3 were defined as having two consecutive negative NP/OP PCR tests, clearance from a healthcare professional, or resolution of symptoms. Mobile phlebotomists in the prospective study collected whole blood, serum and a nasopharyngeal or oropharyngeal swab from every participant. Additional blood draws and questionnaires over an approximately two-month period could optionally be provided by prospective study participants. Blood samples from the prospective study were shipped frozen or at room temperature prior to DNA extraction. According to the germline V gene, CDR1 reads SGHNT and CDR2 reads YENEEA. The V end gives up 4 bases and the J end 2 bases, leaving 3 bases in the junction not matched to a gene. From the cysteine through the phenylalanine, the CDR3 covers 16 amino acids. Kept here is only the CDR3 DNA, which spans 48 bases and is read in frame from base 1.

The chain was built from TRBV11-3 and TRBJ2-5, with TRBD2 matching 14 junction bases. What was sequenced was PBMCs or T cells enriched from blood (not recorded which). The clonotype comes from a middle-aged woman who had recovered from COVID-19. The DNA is TGTGCCAGCAGCTCGGGGACTAGCGGGAGTCAAGAGACCCAGTACTTC. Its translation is CASSSGTSGSQETQYF.